The 19 T cell receptor beta chains reported below all come from one sample, sequenced in a study of cytomegalovirus exposure and HLA in healthy donors. In the PCR, 60 Vbeta and 13 Jbeta primers were used. Profiled with immunoSEQ multiplex PCR; TCRdb holds only in-frame clones, not every one. This table holds some 140,000 clones. The sample taken for sequencing was PBMCs. The receptor set was obtained from a woman in her fifties or sixties in good health and CMV-seronegative.

CDR3 sequence reads: CASSATIGTGDNEQFF. In nucleotides, the CDR3 is TGTGCCAGCAGCGCGACGATCGGGACAGGAGACAATGAGCAGTTCTTC. The chain couples TRBV9 to TRBJ2-1; 8 bases map to TRBD1. The CDR3 is 16 amino acids. The J segment lost 5 bases and the V segment lost 3 bases, leaving 10 bases of the junction unmatched. Germline V gives CDR1 SGDLS, CDR2 YYNGEE.

V and J are TRBV28 and TRBJ1-2; D call uncertain. This CDR3 spans 14 amino acids. V dropped 2 bases and J dropped 6 bases, with 13 bases sitting between them. The germline gives CDR1 MDHEN, CDR2 SYDVKM. CDR3 loop: CASSLEGKWDGYTF. CDR3 sequence (DNA): TGTGCCAGCAGTTTAGAGGGAAAATGGGATGGCTACACCTTC.

This chain connects TRBV4-1 to TRBJ1-5; D is perhaps TRBD1 (5 bases). Trimming shortened V by 2 bases and J by 3 bases, and 11 bases separated the two germline ends. Per the germline V gene, CDR1 is MGHRA and CDR2 is YSYEKL. This CDR3 contains 15 residues. CDR3 DNA: TGCGCCAGCAGCCAATCGGGGGGGTACAATCAGCCCCAGCATTTT. It yields the protein CASSQSGGYNQPQHF.

The chain carries TRBV5-1 and TRBJ2-3, with D unclear. The CDR3 contains 15 residues. The V end lost 4 bases, the J end lost 2 bases, and 14 bases lay between the germline ends. Per germline, CDR1 SGHRS and CDR2 YFSETQ. CDR3 in DNA: TGCGCCAGCAGCCCCGGCCCCACTAACACAGATACGCAGTATTTT. This codes for CASSPGPTNTDTQYF. Supplemented by reference TRBV5-1 and TRBJ2-3, the full variable domain reads KAGVTQTPRYLIKTRGQQVTLSCSPISGHRSVSWYQQTPGQGLQFLFEYFSETQRNKGNFPGRFSGRQFSNSRSEMNVSTLELGDSALYLCASSPGPTNTDTQYFGPGTRLTVL.

V is TRBV11-2 and J is TRBJ2-7; 9 bases match TRBD1. CDR3 length: 15 residues. V lost 4 bases and J lost 4; bases outside the gene matches: 8. From germline, CDR1 is SGHAT and CDR2 FQNNGV. CDR3 amino acids: CASSSPGTGIYEQYF. In DNA, the CDR3 is TGTGCCAGCAGCTCCCCCGGGACAGGGATTTACGAGCAGTACTTC.

The chain couples TRBV7-3 to TRBJ2-4; weak D call: TRBD2 (6 bases). The CDR3 sequence is 14 residues long. Looked up from germline, CDR1 is SGHTA and CDR2 is FQGTGA. V dropped 2 bases and J dropped 7 bases, with 12 bases sitting between them. The CDR3 DNA reads as TGTGCCAGCAGCTTAGAGGCTGGAGGGAACATTCAGTACTTC. Amino acid sequence: CASSLEAGGNIQYF. Using reference TRBV7-3 and TRBJ2-4 for the parts outside the CDR3, the full variable domain is GAGVSQTPSNKVTEKGKYVELRCDPISGHTALYWYRQSLGQGPEFLIYFQGTGAADDSGLPNDRFFAVRPEGSVSTLKIQRTERGDSAVYLCASSLEAGGNIQYFGAGTRLSVL.

The chain is built from TRBV6-5 and TRBJ1-2; TRBD1 matches 7 bases. Germline CDR1 MNHEY, CDR2 SVGAGI. The length of the CDR3 is 15 residues. The ends lost 7 bases at V and 3 bases at J; junction bases unmatched: 11. CDR3 protein: CASTQVTGYHYGYTF. In DNA, the CDR3 is TGTGCCAGCACTCAGGTGACAGGGTATCACTATGGCTACACCTTC.

This CDR3 reads CASSQQASNQPQHF. CDR3 DNA: TGTGCCAGTAGTCAGCAGGCCAGCAATCAGCCCCAGCATTTT. This sequence joins TRBV19 and TRBJ1-5; D gene unclear. The CDR3 contains 14 residues. Germline values: CDR1 LNHDA, CDR2 SQIVND (reference sequence). V gave up 5 bases and J gave up 1 base, with 9 bases separating them.

The chain combines TRBV19 with TRBJ2-1; 7 bases map to TRBD2. The CDR3 runs 16 residues. With 5 bases clipped from V and 4 bases from J, the junction kept 11 bases outside the gene matches. Germline CDR1 reads LNHDA; CDR2 reads SQIVND (reference sequence). This CDR3 is CASSGRDYYTYNEQFF. The CDR3 region has the DNA TGTGCCAGTAGTGGCCGGGACTACTATACATACAATGAGCAGTTCTTC.

V usage is TRBV5-4 and J usage is TRBJ1-1, with D possibly TRBD1 on 6 matching bases. The germline gives CDR1 SGHNT, CDR2 YYREEE (reference sequence). The CDR3 loop spans 16 amino acids. V lost 6 bases, J lost 1 base, and 19 bases lay in between. CDR3 region: CASMMPHSTGNTEAFF. CDR3 in DNA: TGTGCCAGCATGATGCCGCATTCGACAGGGAACACTGAAGCTTTCTTT.

This chain joins TRBV6-5 and TRBJ1-5; D uncertain. Trimming pared 5 bases from V and 3 bases from J, leaving 8 bases between. CDR3 length equals 13 residues. Germline lookup yields CDR1 MNHEY and CDR2 SVGAGI. The CDR3 region has the DNA TGTGCCAGCAGTCCACACGACAATCAGCCCCAGCATTTT. The encoded protein is CASSPHDNQPQHF.

The chain carries TRBV2 and TRBJ2-3, with D perhaps matching TRBD1 (5 bases). This CDR3 is built from 16 residues. CDR1 is SNHLY and CDR2 is FYNNEI in the germline V gene. V shed 3 bases and J shed 6 bases, with 19 bases lying between them. The CDR3 loop reads CASSEWLTPGFDTQYF. CDR3 DNA: TGTGCCAGCAGTGAGTGGCTGACACCAGGGTTTGATACGCAGTATTTT. Full variable domain (missing parts from reference TRBV2 and TRBJ2-3): EPEVTQTPSHQVTQMGQEVILRCVPISNHLYFYWYRQILGQKVEFLVSFYNNEISEKSEIFDDQFSVERPDGSNFTLKIRSTKLEDSAMYFCASSEWLTPGFDTQYFGPGTRLTVL.

V is TRBV5-6 and J is TRBJ2-5; TRBD2 matches at 14 bases. The CDR3 is made up of 16 amino acids. The V gene end was trimmed by 3 bases and the J gene end by 0 bases; junction bases not matched to a gene: 1. Germline V lookup: CDR1 SGHDT, CDR2 YYEEEE. CDR3 loop: CASSWTSGGYQETQYF. CDR3 sequence (DNA): TGTGCCAGCAGCTGGACTAGCGGGGGGTACCAAGAGACCCAGTACTTC.

V is TRBV14 and J is TRBJ1-3; no clear D. Germline V gene lookup returns CDR1 SGHDN and CDR2 FVKESK. The CDR3 length is 18 residues. V was trimmed by 0 bases and J by 0 bases, leaving 15 bases between them. The CDR3 sequence: CASSQDLGAAVSGNTIYF. DNA of the CDR3: TGTGCCAGCAGCCAAGATCTAGGAGCCGCGGTCTCTGGAAACACCATATATTTT.

The rearrangement links TRBV27 to TRBJ1-6; no firm D call. CDR1 is MNHEY, CDR2 SMNVEV, per germline (reference sequence). Trimming stripped 1 base from V and 3 bases from J, with 7 bases between. CDR3 length: 15 amino acids. The CDR3 sequence is CASSLYSGYNSPLHF. In DNA, the CDR3 is TGTGCCAGCAGTTTATATTCAGGCTATAATTCACCCCTCCACTTT.

The chain recombines TRBV7-3 with TRBJ1-5; D may be TRBD1 (5 bases). Trimming cost V 2 bases and J 6 bases, with 14 bases left between them. The V gene's germline CDR1 is SGHTA and CDR2 FQGTGA. CDR3 length: 15 amino acids. In DNA form, the CDR3 reads TGTGCCAGCAGCTTATCCGGGACTGCGGGTCAGCCCCAGCATTTT. Protein sequence: CASSLSGTAGQPQHF.

This chain uses TRBV6-1 with TRBJ1-6, with D possibly being TRBD1 (6 bases). The CDR3 runs 16 residues. The V and J ends lost 4 bases and 1 base respectively, with 11 bases between them. Germline CDR1 is MNHNS and CDR2 is SASEGT. DNA of the CDR3: TGTGCCAGCAGTGCAACAGGGAGATCCTATAATTCACCCCTCCACTTT. Protein sequence: CASSATGRSYNSPLHF.

This chain connects TRBV6-5 to TRBJ1-2; no firm D call. CDR1 and CDR2 (germline): MNHEY, SVGAGI. This CDR3 region has 14 residues. The germline V and J ends were trimmed by 7 bases and 1 base, with 13 bases remaining between them. The CDR3 protein is CASKRSRVNYGYTF. CDR3 nucleotide sequence: TGTGCCAGCAAAAGGAGCAGAGTTAACTATGGCTACACCTTC.

The chain employs TRBV5-1 and TRBJ1-6; D is possibly TRBD1 (5 bases). The V gene lost 5 bases and the J gene lost 8 bases, with 8 bases spanning the gap. CDR1 and CDR2 (germline): SGHRS, YFSETQ. This CDR3 is 12 amino acids long. The CDR3 DNA reads TGCGCCAGCAGTCCGGGGGATTCACCCCTCCACTTT. Translated, it gives CASSPGDSPLHF.